Shown below are 4 T cell receptor beta chains from a single sample sequenced in a study of identical twins. Via MiXCR, TCRdb re-called the 5' RACE reads, giving one row per CDR3 protein. The sample yields around 960,000 distinct CDR3 sequences, about 12% seen once. These data also formed part of another study, on yellow fever vaccine responses in identical twins.

The source material was PBMCs. The receptors here all came from a woman between 18 and 29 years old in good health.

In its sample, this clonotype was seen many times. The chain has TRBV6-1 and TRBJ2-5; 7 nucleotides line up with TRBD2. Germline trimming cut 4 bases from V and 0 bases from J; bases unmatched to any gene: 2. This CDR3 region has 14 residues. Germline V gene lookup returns CDR1 MNHNS and CDR2 SASEGT. CDR3 in DNA: TGTGCCAGCAGTGTTAGCGGGTACCAAGAGACCCAGTACTTC. Translating gives CASSVSGYQETQYF.

The chain carries TRBV28 and TRBJ1-1; tentative D call: TRBD1 (5 bases). Germline V gene lookup returns CDR1 MDHEN and CDR2 SYDVKM. CDR3 length: 12 residues. V lost 11 bases and J lost 2, with 12 bases in between. CDR3 amino acids: CAAGAPNTEAFF. CDR3 nucleotide sequence: TGTGCCGCCGGGGCCCCCAACACTGAAGCTTTCTTT. The full variable domain, in which reference TRBV28 and TRBJ1-1 provide the parts outside the CDR3, is DVKVTQSSRYLVKRTGEKVFLECVQDMDHENMFWYRQDPGLGLRLIYFSYDVKMKEKGDIPEGYSVSREKKERFSLILESASTNQTSMYLCAAGAPNTEAFFGQGTRLTVV.

J is TRBJ2-1 and V is TRBV12-3 or TRBV12-4, with TRBD2 identical over 9 bases. V trimming: 5 bases; J trimming: 7 bases; junction bases outside the gene matches: 12. The CDR3 is 16 residues long. CDR3 protein: CASSLFAGGPGNEQFF. For the CDR3, the DNA is TGTGCCAGCAGTCTCTTCGCGGGAGGGCCGGGGAATGAGCAGTTCTTC.

This clonotype was seen only a few times. V usage is TRBV11-2 and J usage is TRBJ1-2; the D is unclear. The CDR3 consists of 13 residues. CDR1 is SGHAT, CDR2 FQNNGV, per germline. With 5 bases removed from V and 8 bases from J, the gap between germline ends came to 15 bases. The CDR3 reads CASSPLTGKGYTF. In DNA form, the CDR3 reads TGTGCCAGCAGCCCCTTGACCGGCAAGGGCTACACCTTC.